This TCR beta chain was recovered during a study of cytomegalovirus exposure and HLA in healthy donors. Study overall: Ancestry clustering placed 70% to 90% of approximately 420 genotyped donors in the Caucasian-associated cluster. Broader study findings: Clonal expansion, a later analysis showed, was greater in HLA-associated TCR beta chains than in equally common others. In a later analysis, productive TCRs from donors in an Asian-associated ancestry cluster reportedly carried fewer N-insertions than the cohort mean.

At the time of sampling, donors were nominally healthy, though unrecorded immune exposures were likely. Use of 60 Vbeta and 13 Jbeta primers characterized the PCR. Using immunoSEQ multiplex PCR, the repertoire was profiled, and TCRdb retains in-frame clones only, with some absent. This table holds 130,000 to 150,000 clones, around 67% found once. Points on this clone: The antigen is unknown.

The germline V gene has CDR1 MDHEN and CDR2 SYDVKM. The CDR3 consists of 16 residues. Unmatched junction bases numbered 14, after V lost 5 bases and J lost 6 bases. This TCR came from a man between 18 and 35 years old in good health and CMV-seropositive. Material for sequencing was PBMCs. The chain carries TRBV28 and TRBJ2-7; 9 bases fit TRBD2. The CDR3 DNA is TGTGCCAGCAGTCTAACTTTGGGACTAGCTGGCCTCGAGCAGTACTTC. It yields the protein CASSLTLGLAGLEQYF.